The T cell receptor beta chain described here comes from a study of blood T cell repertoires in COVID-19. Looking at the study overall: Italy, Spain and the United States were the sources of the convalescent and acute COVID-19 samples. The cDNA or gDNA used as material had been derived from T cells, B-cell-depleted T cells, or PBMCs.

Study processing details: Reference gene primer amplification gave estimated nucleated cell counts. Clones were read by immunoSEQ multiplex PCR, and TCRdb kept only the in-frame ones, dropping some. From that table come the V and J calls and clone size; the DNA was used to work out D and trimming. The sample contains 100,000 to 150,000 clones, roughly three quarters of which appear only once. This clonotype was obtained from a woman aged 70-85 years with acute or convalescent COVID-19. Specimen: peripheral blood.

DNA for the CDR3: TGTGCCAGCAGCCAAGAGAGGCACAGGGGAGATGAGCAGTTCTTC. Its translation: CASSQERHRGDEQFF. The J gene is TRBJ2-1, the V gene TRBV3-1 (or the pseudogene TRBV3-2); 7 nucleotides align to TRBD1. V gave up 0 bases and J gave up 8 bases; unmatched junction bases: 7. Germline V CDR1 and CDR2: LGHDT, YNNKEL (reference sequence). The CDR3 loop spans 15 amino acids.